A selection of T cell receptor beta chains follows, all from one sample in a study. TCRdb re-called the 5' RACE reads with MiXCR, one entry per CDR3 protein. This sample has about 7,200 distinct CDR3 sequences, with around 37% found just once. The sample comprised memory CD4+ T cells sorted from blood. These receptors originate from a female donor with breast cancer. CDR3s leave out the opening cysteine and the closing phenylalanine or tryptophan. Fields, in order: CDR3 length, V gene, D gene, CDR3 protein. D genes are given only for firm matches.

16,TRBV28,-,ASSFWGLTGNSGNTIY
13,TRBV5-1,TRBD1,ASKPGTGMNNEQF
10,TRBV30,-,AWSVQQQPQH
10,TRBV7-8,-,ASSWNRDEQY
13,TRBV4-1,-,ASSQGLRGNQPQH
11,TRBV5-8,TRBD1,ASSLGTGAGYT
12,TRBV20-1,-,SAELEADLRGYT
11,TRBV5-1,TRBD1,ASSRGQDTEAF
10,TRBV15,-,ATSKQDAEAF
12,TRBV4-1,-,ASSQGQVSYEQY
13,TRBV11-3,-,ASSLDASLNTEAF
13,TRBV18,-,ASSGAGTDIYEQF
17,TRBV4-1,TRBD2,ASSHPGLAGGPGSETQY
11,TRBV10-3,-,AISEGAKDEQY
10,TRBV12-5,-,ASVGVGDTQY
12,TRBV10-3,-,AIRETGSNSPLH
12,TRBV12-3/TRBV12-4,TRBD1,ASSLVGQGQLQH
11,TRBV5-1,-,ASSSGGRTEAF
13,TRBV10-3,TRBD2,AISGTSGSYNEQF
11,TRBV6-5,-,ASSYSPNAEAF
14,TRBV4-1,-,ASSQPDQGYDQPQH
12,TRBV7-2,TRBD2,ASRLAGSYNEQF
13,TRBV20-1,TRBD1,SASTGTGVLYEQY
13,TRBV4-1,TRBD1,ASSHAGGSSYGYT
12,TRBV6-6,-,ASSSLGLNTEAF
13,TRBV20-1,TRBD2,SANPLAGGLNEQF
11,TRBV30,-,AWSLTPINEQF
14,TRBV7-9,TRBD2,ASSPRASGSLNEQF